This T cell receptor beta chain originates from a study of blood T cell repertoires in COVID-19. Study in general: Researchers got acute and convalescent COVID-19 samples from the United States, Italy and Spain. PBMCs, B-cell-depleted T cells, or T cells were the source of the cDNA or gDNA that made up the material.

In the authors' methods: By means of reference gene primer amplification, nucleated cell counts were estimated. Data came from immunoSEQ multiplex PCR; TCRdb stores just in-frame clones and leaves some out. V and J calls and clone size come straight from that table; D and trimming were deduced from the DNA. This sample has 300,000 or so clones, with around 88% found just once. V lost 4 bases and J lost 1, with 10 bases in between. CDR3 length equals 14 residues. In germline, CDR1 is MNHEY, CDR2 SVGEGT. The chain employs TRBV6-2 or TRBV6-3 and TRBJ2-5; weak D call: TRBD2 (6 bases). The sample taken for sequencing was peripheral blood. The sequence came from a woman aged 50 to 65 with acute or convalescent COVID-19. The CDR3 DNA follows: TGTGCCAGCAGTTCGGGGGTGGCCCAAGAGACCCAGTACTTC. As protein: CASSSGVAQETQYF.